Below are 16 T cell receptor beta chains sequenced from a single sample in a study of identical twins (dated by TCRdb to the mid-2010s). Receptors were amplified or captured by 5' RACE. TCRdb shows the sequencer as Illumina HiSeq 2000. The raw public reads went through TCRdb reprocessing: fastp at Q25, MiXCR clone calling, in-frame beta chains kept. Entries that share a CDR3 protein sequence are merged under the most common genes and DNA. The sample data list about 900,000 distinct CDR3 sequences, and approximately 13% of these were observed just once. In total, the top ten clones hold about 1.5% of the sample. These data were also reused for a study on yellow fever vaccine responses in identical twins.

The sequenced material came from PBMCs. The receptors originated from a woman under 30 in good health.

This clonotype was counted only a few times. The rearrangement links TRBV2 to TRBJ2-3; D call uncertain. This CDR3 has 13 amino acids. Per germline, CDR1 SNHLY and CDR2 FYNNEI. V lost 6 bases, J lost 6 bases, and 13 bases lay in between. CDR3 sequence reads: CASSVIVGDTQYF. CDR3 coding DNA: TGTGCCAGCAGCGTCATAGTGGGGGATACGCAGTATTTT.

CDR3 residues: CSVEVAPGTGRRGYTF. In nucleotides, the CDR3 is TGCAGCGTTGAAGTCGCCCCCGGGACCGGCCGTAGGGGCTACACCTTC. The chain combines TRBV29-1 with TRBJ1-2; D might be TRBD1 (5 bases). CDR1 is SQVTM, CDR2 ANQGSEA, per germline. V was clipped by 1 base and J by 8 bases, with 23 bases between them. The CDR3 length is 16 residues.

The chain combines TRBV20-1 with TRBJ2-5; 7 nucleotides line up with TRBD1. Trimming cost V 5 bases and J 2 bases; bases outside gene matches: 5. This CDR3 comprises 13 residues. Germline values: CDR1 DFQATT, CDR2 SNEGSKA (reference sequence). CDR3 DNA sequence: TGCAGTGCTGGAGGACAGGTTCAAGAGACCCAGTACTTC. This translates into CSAGGQVQETQYF.

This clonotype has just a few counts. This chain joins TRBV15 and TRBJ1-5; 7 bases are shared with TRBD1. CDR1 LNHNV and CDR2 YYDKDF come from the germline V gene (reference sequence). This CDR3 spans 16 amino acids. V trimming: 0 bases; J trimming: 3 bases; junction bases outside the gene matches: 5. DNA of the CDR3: TGTGCCACCAGCAGAGAGAGGGGGCGATTCAATCAGCCCCAGCATTTT. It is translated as CATSRERGRFNQPQHF.

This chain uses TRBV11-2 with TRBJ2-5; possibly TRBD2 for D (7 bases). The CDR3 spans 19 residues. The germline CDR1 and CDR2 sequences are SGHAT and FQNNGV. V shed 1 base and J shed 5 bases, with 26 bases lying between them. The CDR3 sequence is CASSLVPNFRGGASETQYF. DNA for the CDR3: TGTGCCAGCAGCTTAGTCCCAAATTTTAGAGGGGGGGCCTCGGAGACCCAGTACTTC.

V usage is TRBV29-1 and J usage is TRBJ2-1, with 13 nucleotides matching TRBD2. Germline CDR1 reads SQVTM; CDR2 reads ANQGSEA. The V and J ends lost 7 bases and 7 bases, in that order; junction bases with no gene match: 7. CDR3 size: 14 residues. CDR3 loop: CSGTGTSGTNEQFF. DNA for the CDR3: TGCAGCGGGACCGGGACTAGCGGGACAAATGAGCAGTTCTTC.

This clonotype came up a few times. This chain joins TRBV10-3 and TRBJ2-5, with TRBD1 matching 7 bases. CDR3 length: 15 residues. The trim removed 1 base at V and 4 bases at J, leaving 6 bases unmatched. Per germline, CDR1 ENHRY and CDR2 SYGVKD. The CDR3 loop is CAISEWQGVGETQYF. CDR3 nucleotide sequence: TGTGCCATCAGTGAGTGGCAGGGGGTAGGAGAGACCCAGTACTTC.

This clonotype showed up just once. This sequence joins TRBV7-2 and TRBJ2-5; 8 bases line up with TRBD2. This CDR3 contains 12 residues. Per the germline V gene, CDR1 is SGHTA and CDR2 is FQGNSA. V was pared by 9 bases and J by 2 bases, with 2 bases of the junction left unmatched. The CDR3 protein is CASKRGQETQYF. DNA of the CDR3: TGTGCCAGTAAGCGGGGGCAAGAGACCCAGTACTTC.

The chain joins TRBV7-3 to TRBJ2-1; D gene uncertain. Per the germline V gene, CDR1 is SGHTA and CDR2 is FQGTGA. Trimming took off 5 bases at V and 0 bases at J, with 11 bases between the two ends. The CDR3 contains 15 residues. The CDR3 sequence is CASSPFSSSYNEQFF. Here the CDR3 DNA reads TGTGCCAGCAGCCCATTTTCTAGCTCCTACAATGAGCAGTTCTTC.

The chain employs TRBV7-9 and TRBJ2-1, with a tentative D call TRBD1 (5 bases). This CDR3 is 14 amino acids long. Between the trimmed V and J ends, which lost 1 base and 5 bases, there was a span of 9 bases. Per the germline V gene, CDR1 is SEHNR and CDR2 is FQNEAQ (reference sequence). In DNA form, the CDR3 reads TGTGCCAGCAGCTTAGGACCGGACAACAATGAGCAGTTCTTC. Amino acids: CASSLGPDNNEQFF. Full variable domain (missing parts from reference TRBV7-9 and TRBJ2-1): DTGVSQNPRHKITKRGQNVTFRCDPISEHNRLYWYRQTLGQGPEFLTYFQNEAQLEKSRLLSDRFSAERPKGSFSTLEIQRTEQGDSAMYLCASSLGPDNNEQFFGPGTRLTVL.

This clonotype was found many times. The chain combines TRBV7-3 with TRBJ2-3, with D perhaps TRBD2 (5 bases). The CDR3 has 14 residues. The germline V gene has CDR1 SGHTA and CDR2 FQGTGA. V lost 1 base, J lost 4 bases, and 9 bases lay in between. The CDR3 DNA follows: TGTGCCAGCAGCTTAAGGGAGAGGTCAGATACGCAGTATTTT. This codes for CASSLRERSDTQYF.

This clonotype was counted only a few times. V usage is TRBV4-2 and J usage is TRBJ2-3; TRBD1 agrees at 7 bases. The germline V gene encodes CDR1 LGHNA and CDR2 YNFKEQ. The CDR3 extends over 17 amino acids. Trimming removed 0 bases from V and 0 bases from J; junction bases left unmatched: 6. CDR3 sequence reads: CASSQDYGRGSTDTQYF. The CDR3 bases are TGTGCCAGCAGCCAAGATTACGGCAGGGGGAGCACAGATACGCAGTATTTT.

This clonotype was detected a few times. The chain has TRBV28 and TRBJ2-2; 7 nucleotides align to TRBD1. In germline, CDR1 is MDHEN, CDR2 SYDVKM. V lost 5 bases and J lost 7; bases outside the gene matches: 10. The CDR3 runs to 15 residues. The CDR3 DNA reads TGTGCCAGCAGTCCTCGACAGGGTATAGGCGGGGAGCTGTTTTTT. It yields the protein CASSPRQGIGGELFF.

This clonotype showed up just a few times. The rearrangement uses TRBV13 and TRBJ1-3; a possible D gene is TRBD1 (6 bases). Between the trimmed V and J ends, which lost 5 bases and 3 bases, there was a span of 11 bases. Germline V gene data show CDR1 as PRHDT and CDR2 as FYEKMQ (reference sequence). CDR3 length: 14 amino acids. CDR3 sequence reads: CASSGRTVGNTIYF. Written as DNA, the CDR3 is TGTGCCAGCAGCGGCAGGACAGTTGGAAACACCATATATTTT.

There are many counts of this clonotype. CDR3 sequence: CASSLGGVSNEQFF. The CDR3, as DNA: TGCGCCAGCAGCTTGGGCGGGGTTAGCAATGAGCAGTTCTTC. The V gene is TRBV5-1, the J gene TRBJ2-1, with a tentative D call TRBD2 (6 bases). The V gene's germline CDR1 is SGHRS and CDR2 YFSETQ. V lost 0 bases, J lost 6 bases, and 10 bases lay in between. This CDR3 has 14 amino acids.

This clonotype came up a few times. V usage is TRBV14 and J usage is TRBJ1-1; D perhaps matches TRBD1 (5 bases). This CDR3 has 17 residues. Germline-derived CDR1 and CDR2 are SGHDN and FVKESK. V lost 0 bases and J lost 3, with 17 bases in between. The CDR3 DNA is TGTGCCAGCAGCCAAGAAAAGAGAGGCCTGGGGCACACTGAAGCTTTCTTT. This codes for CASSQEKRGLGHTEAFF.